This T cell receptor beta chain was sequenced in a study of T cells in women clearing cervical HPV infection. Study information: For cases, blood was sampled a median around 140 days after lesion detection, interquartile range roughly 80 to 220 days. Study-level results: Combining TCR richness with V gene abundances gave around 0.83 AUC. CIN3+ cases had significantly higher TCR repertoire richness than controls, but evenness did not differ.

Germline assignment: CDR1 SGDLS and CDR2 YYNGEE. V lost 1 base to trimming and J lost 5 bases; unmatched junction nucleotides: 5. The CDR3 totals 14 residues. All participants had a single incident cervical HPV16 infection, and prevalent HPV16 infections were excluded. In the case of this clone: Antigen unknown. The CDR3 is cut off 3 residues early in the read; its end comes from the germline J gene.

Sequenced by immunoSEQ multiplex PCR; TCRdb stores in-frame clones only, minus some. The sample has around 19,000 clones, and its top ten clones hold around 16%. This receptor was taken from a woman between 18 and 75 years old with a cervical HPV16 infection that either progressed to CIN3+ or cleared (not recorded which). The chain employs TRBV9 and TRBJ2-7; the match to TRBD2 covers 8 bases. The sample taken for sequencing was blood buffy coat. The CDR3 bases that were read are TGTGCCAGCAGCGTATCGGCGGGGGGACACGAG. This gives the protein CASSVSAGGHE. The complete CDR3 protein is CASSVSAGGHEQYF.